One and the same sample provided the 21 T cell receptor beta chains below, sequenced in a study of cytomegalovirus exposure and HLA in healthy donors (TCRdb year 2017). Libraries were prepared through the immunoSEQ multiplex PCR assay. For the multiplex PCR, a mixture combining 60 forward primers for TCR Vbeta segments and 13 reverse primers for TCR Jbeta segments was used. What TCRdb holds here is the immuneACCESS table cut down to in-frame rearrangements. Part of the clones is not present; checked against another copy, under half of the missing clones reflect an unresolved V gene, and the others are unexplained. In all, the sample holds about 85,000 clones, and approximately 80% of those were seen once. Of the sample, roughly 25% falls within the top ten clones. Sequenced material: PBMCs. These receptors all stem from a woman between 45 and 60 years old in good health and CMV-seropositive.

The chain uses TRBV11-3 and TRBJ1-6; weak D call: TRBD1 (6 bases). V shed 5 bases and J shed 6 bases, with 14 bases lying between them. The CDR3 contains 15 residues. Per the germline V gene, CDR1 is SGHNT and CDR2 is YENEEA. The CDR3 nucleotides read TGTGCCAGCAGCGCCGGCGACAGGTCTAATTCACCCCTCCACTTT. Its protein is CASSAGDRSNSPLHF.

This clone was detected a few times. The chain joins TRBV19 to TRBJ2-5; possibly TRBD2 for D (5 bases). Trimming took off 1 base at V and 4 bases at J, with 10 bases between the two ends. The CDR3 is 14 residues long. The germline CDR1 and CDR2 sequences are LNHDA and SQIVND (reference sequence). DNA for the CDR3: TGTGCCAGTAGTATAGGCCATGCGGGAGAGACCCAGTACTTC. It translates to CASSIGHAGETQYF.

The chain recombines TRBV7-3 with TRBJ1-1; D not resolved. Germline values: CDR1 SGHTA, CDR2 FQGTGA. The V and J ends lost 4 bases and 4 bases respectively, with 10 bases between them. The CDR3 has 13 residues. CDR3 nucleotides: TGTGCCAGCAGCTCGATGACGGGCACTGAAGCTTTCTTT. This sequence encodes CASSSMTGTEAFF. Filled out from reference TRBV7-3 and TRBJ1-1, the complete variable domain reads GAGVSQTPSNKVTEKGKYVELRCDPISGHTALYWYRQSLGQGPEFLIYFQGTGAADDSGLPNDRFFAVRPEGSVSTLKIQRTERGDSAVYLCASSSMTGTEAFFGQGTRLTVV.

The rearrangement uses TRBV5-4 and TRBJ2-5; TRBD2 matches 12 bases. Trimming took 4 bases from V and 3 from J; bases not matched to a gene: 7. The CDR3 runs 16 residues. Germline V gene sequence: CDR1 SGHNT, CDR2 YYREEE (reference sequence). As DNA, the CDR3 is TGTGCCAGCAGCGATGCTAGCGGGGGGGCTAAAGAGACCCAGTACTTC. Translating gives CASSDASGGAKETQYF.

V is TRBV7-6 and J is TRBJ2-5; 8 nucleotides align to TRBD1. The germline V gene encodes CDR1 SGHVS and CDR2 FNYEAQ. This CDR3 is built from 14 residues. V shed 1 base, J shed 3 bases, and the junction held 1 base outside the gene matches. The CDR3 region has the DNA TGTGCCAGCAGCTTAGGGACAGGGAAAGAGACCCAGTACTTC. Translating gives CASSLGTGKETQYF.

This clone was picked up a small number of times. V is TRBV11-2 and J is TRBJ1-2; no clear D gene. CDR3 length: 14 amino acids. The germline V gene encodes CDR1 SGHAT and CDR2 FQNNGV. The V gene lost 3 bases and the J gene lost 3 bases, with 11 bases spanning the gap. The CDR3 region has the DNA TGTGCCAGCAGCTTCGGGAGTGGACACTATGGCTACACCTTC. This translates into CASSFGSGHYGYTF.

The chain couples TRBV11-2 to TRBJ2-7; possibly TRBD1 for D (6 bases). The CDR3 runs 14 residues. The V end lost 6 bases, the J end lost 7 bases, and 19 bases lay between the germline ends. Germline CDR1 and CDR2: SGHAT and FQNNGV. DNA for the CDR3: TGTGCCAGCAGAACGGGACATAAAAGTTCGGAGCAGTACTTC. This encodes CASRTGHKSSEQYF.

V usage is TRBV5-4 and J usage is TRBJ2-2; TRBD1 is a possible D gene (5 bases). The length of the CDR3 is 11 residues. Germline CDR1 SGHNT, CDR2 YYREEE (reference sequence). V dropped 6 bases and J dropped 6 bases, with 6 bases sitting between them. For the CDR3, the DNA is TGTGCCAGCATCAGGGCCGGGGAGCTGTTTTTT. Amino acid sequence: CASIRAGELFF.

This rearrangement joins TRBV5-1 to TRBJ1-4; tentatively, D is TRBD1 (5 bases). Germline V CDR1 and CDR2: SGHRS, YFSETQ. CDR3 length: 15 residues. V dropped 0 bases and J dropped 3 bases, with 9 bases sitting between them. CDR3 DNA sequence: TGCGCCAGCAGCTTGGGTGGGGCCGCTAATGAAAAACTGTTTTTT. It yields the protein CASSLGGAANEKLFF. The complete variable domain, with remaining parts taken from reference TRBV5-1 and TRBJ1-4, reads KAGVTQTPRYLIKTRGQQVTLSCSPISGHRSVSWYQQTPGQGLQFLFEYFSETQRNKGNFPGRFSGRQFSNSRSEMNVSTLELGDSALYLCASSLGGAANEKLFFGSGTQLSVL.

V usage is TRBV29-1 and J usage is TRBJ1-2; 7 bases line up with TRBD1. V lost 7 bases and J lost 3; bases outside the gene matches: 8. Germline lookup yields CDR1 SQVTM and CDR2 ANQGSEA. The CDR3 is 13 residues long. The CDR3 DNA reads TGCAGCGAAAATAACAGGGGTGACTATGGCTACACCTTC. This codes for CSENNRGDYGYTF.

This chain links TRBV10-3 with TRBJ1-2, with D possibly being TRBD1 (5 bases). The germline V gene has CDR1 ENHRY and CDR2 SYGVKD. The CDR3 has 12 residues. The V end lost 10 bases, the J end lost 8 bases, and 17 bases lay between the germline ends. DNA of the CDR3: TGTGCCACCAAGGACACGGAAGAAGGCTACACCTTC. Translation: CATKDTEEGYTF.

The gene calls are TRBV7-9 and TRBJ1-4; the match to TRBD1 covers 9 bases. V shed 5 bases, J shed 3 bases, and the junction held 4 bases outside the gene matches. Germline CDR1 SEHNR, CDR2 FQNEAQ (reference sequence). CDR3 size: 15 residues. The CDR3 spells CASSTGGAANEKLFF. The CDR3 nucleotides are TGTGCCAGCAGCACAGGGGGCGCTGCTAATGAAAAACTGTTTTTT.

CDR3 residues: CASHRGGLINEQFF. The CDR3 coding sequence is TGTGCCAGCCACAGGGGGGGACTCATCAATGAGCAGTTCTTC. The chain is built from TRBV6-5 and TRBJ2-1; possibly TRBD1 for D (8 bases). Germline CDR1 MNHEY, CDR2 SVGAGI. The CDR3 sequence is 14 residues long. V was clipped by 8 bases and J by 6 bases, with 17 bases between them.

The genes are TRBV11-2 and TRBJ2-6; perhaps TRBD1 as D (6 bases). Trimming shortened V by 8 bases and J by 2 bases, and 13 bases separated the two germline ends. The CDR3 runs 15 residues. Germline CDR1 is SGHAT and CDR2 is FQNNGV. In DNA form, the CDR3 reads TGTGCCAGCGCCGCCCCAGGGGCTGGGGCCAACGTCCTGACTTTC. Amino acid sequence: CASAAPGAGANVLTF.

This chain uses TRBV5-1 with TRBJ2-7, with TRBD2 as a possible D gene (6 bases). This CDR3 comprises 15 residues. The germline CDR1 and CDR2 sequences are SGHRS and YFSETQ. Trimming took 0 bases from V and 3 from J, leaving 13 bases between them. The CDR3 loop is CASSLASGAGYEQYF. As DNA, the CDR3 is TGCGCCAGCAGCTTGGCATCCGGAGCGGGCTACGAGCAGTACTTC. The full variable domain, in which reference TRBV5-1 and TRBJ2-7 provide the parts outside the CDR3, is KAGVTQTPRYLIKTRGQQVTLSCSPISGHRSVSWYQQTPGQGLQFLFEYFSETQRNKGNFPGRFSGRQFSNSRSEMNVSTLELGDSALYLCASSLASGAGYEQYFGPGTRLTVT.

The rearrangement joins TRBV10-3 to TRBJ1-1, with D perhaps matching TRBD1 (5 bases). Trimming took off 4 bases at V and 2 bases at J, with 11 bases between the two ends. Germline-derived CDR1 and CDR2 are ENHRY and SYGVKD. The CDR3 has 14 residues. CDR3 DNA: TGTGCCATCAGTGCCCAGGGCGACAACACTGAAGCTTTCTTT. This encodes CAISAQGDNTEAFF.

The chain combines TRBV27 with TRBJ2-1; D is uncertain. CDR1 and CDR2 from the germline V gene are MNHEY and SMNVEV (reference sequence). V lost 3 bases to trimming and J lost 0 bases, with 15 bases between them. The CDR3 spans 17 residues. The CDR3 region has the DNA TGTGCCAGCAGTTTGCTTCCTGTTTCGAGCTCCTACAATGAGCAGTTCTTC. It specifies CASSLLPVSSSYNEQFF.

J is TRBJ2-3 and V is TRBV5-4; D ambiguous. This CDR3 has 16 residues. V was pared by 1 base and J by 3 bases, with 15 bases between. The germline V gene encodes CDR1 SGHNT and CDR2 YYREEE (reference sequence). The CDR3 region is CASSLFLKSLTDTQYF. The CDR3 coding sequence is TGTGCCAGCAGCTTGTTTTTAAAATCTCTAACAGATACGCAGTATTTT. The variable domain in full, with the rest retrieved from reference TRBV5-4 and TRBJ2-3, is ETGVTQSPTHLIKTRGQQVTLRCSSQSGHNTVSWYQQALGQGPQFIFQYYREEENGRGNFPPRFSGLQFPNYSSELNVNALELDDSALYLCASSLFLKSLTDTQYFGPGTRLTVL.

A single count supports this clone. This chain links TRBV6-6 with TRBJ2-5; tentative D call: TRBD2 (5 bases). Germline assignment: CDR1 MNHNY and CDR2 SVGAGI (reference sequence). CDR3 size: 12 residues. Trimming took 3 bases from V and 5 from J, leaving 7 bases between them. The CDR3 here is CASSYVAETQYF. Here the CDR3 DNA reads TGTGCCAGCAGTTATGTAGCGGAGACCCAGTACTTC.

This sequence joins TRBV28 and TRBJ1-4; 8 bases fit TRBD1. Looked up from germline, CDR1 is MDHEN and CDR2 is SYDVKM. V shed 11 bases, J shed 5 bases, and the junction held 7 bases outside the gene matches. This CDR3 has 13 amino acids. In DNA, the CDR3 is TGTGCCGGAGGACAGGGCGCAAATGAAAAACTGTTTTTT. It yields the protein CAGGQGANEKLFF.

The chain is built from TRBV6-6 and TRBJ2-1; D remains ambiguous. There are 16 residues in the CDR3. The germline V and J ends were trimmed by 0 bases and 4 bases, with 13 bases remaining between them. Germline V gives CDR1 MNHNY, CDR2 SVGAGI (reference sequence). CDR3 region: CASSYSPGPNYNEQFF. For the CDR3, the DNA is TGTGCCAGCAGTTACTCGCCAGGTCCGAATTACAATGAGCAGTTCTTC.